The sequence of this T cell receptor beta chain was determined in a study of blood T cell repertoires in COVID-19. For the study at large: PBMCs, B-cell-depleted T cells, or T cells were the source of the cDNA or gDNA that made up the material.

Many counts were recorded for this clone. Original handling: Reference gene primer amplification in the assay estimated nucleated cell counts. Repertoires were generated with immunoSEQ multiplex PCR, while TCRdb's copy carries only in-frame clones and drops some. The V and J calls and clone size were taken over from that table, and D and trimming were inferred from the DNA. The sample holds roughly 220,000 clones, approximately 84% seen once. This CDR3 contains 17 residues. Per germline, CDR1 SGHNT and CDR2 YYREEE (reference sequence). The V gene lost 2 bases and the J gene lost 8 bases, with 25 bases spanning the gap.

Sequenced material: peripheral blood. The chain carries TRBV5-4 and TRBJ1-2; a weak D match, TRBD1 (6 bases). The TCR was taken from a woman aged 60 to 75 with acute or convalescent COVID-19. CDR3 protein: CASSLRAGDPMPGGYTF. CDR3 nucleotide sequence: TGTGCCAGCAGCTTACGGGCAGGGGACCCCATGCCCGGCGGCTACACCTTC.